This T cell receptor beta chain derives from a study of T cells in Graves' hyperthyroidism and ophthalmopathy. Study summary: Peripheral blood draws took place at initial diagnosis, ahead of any treatment.

This sample holds PBMCs from 8 to 10 ml fresh peripheral blood. Amplification of TCR beta CDR3 regions was performed using RNA transcripts as template. The primer set for the first-round RT-PCR of the TCR CDR3 was HTBI. TCRdb independently ran MiXCR on the multiplex PCR reads; one entry per CDR3 protein. The top ten hold about a third of the sample, which has 700,000 to 850,000 distinct CDR3 sequences, roughly a third seen once. V lost 0 bases to trimming and J lost 4 bases, with 22 bases between them. Germline CDR1 and CDR2: MGHRA and YSYEKL. The CDR3 is 18 amino acids. The chain has TRBV4-1 and TRBJ2-7; weak D call: TRBD2 (7 bases). The sample consisted of blood. This TCR derives from a woman between 35 and 50 years old with Graves' hyperthyroidism. Here the CDR3 reads CASSQEGGDWRESYEQYF. CDR3 DNA: TGCGCCAGCAGCCAAGAAGGGGGGGACTGGCGGGAGTCTTACGAGCAGTACTTC.